The 12 T cell receptor beta chains below all came from one sample that was sequenced in a study of shared clonotypes between healthy human individuals. Sequencing was performed with immunoSEQ multiplex PCR; in TCRdb, only in-frame clones are kept and a portion is missing. The sample consists of about 2 million clones, about 95% of them appearing once. Terminally differentiated effector memory CD45RA+ cells were excluded from the naive CD8 cells, which were CD45RO-negative and positively selected for CCR7. Sequenced sample: naive CD8+ T cells sorted from blood. The receptors shown here come from a man younger than 30 in good health.

V gene TRBV7-6 combines with J gene TRBJ1-1; D gene ambiguous. CDR1 SGHVS and CDR2 FNYEAQ come from the germline V gene. This CDR3 region has 13 residues. The ends were cut back, 2 bases at V and 4 bases at J, with 8 bases in the middle. CDR3 protein: CASSLFGSTEAFF. CDR3 DNA sequence: TGTGCCAGCAGCTTATTCGGTAGCACTGAAGCTTTCTTT.

The chain joins TRBV6-5 to TRBJ2-1, with 8 bases aligning to TRBD1. Trimming cost V 2 bases and J 10 bases; bases outside gene matches: 7. The germline V gene encodes CDR1 MNHEY and CDR2 SVGAGI. This CDR3 is 14 amino acids long. The CDR3: CASSYLDRVKEQFF. DNA for the CDR3: TGTGCCAGCAGTTACCTGGACAGGGTTAAGGAGCAGTTCTTC.

CDR3 DNA: TGTGCCAGCAGCGTAGGGCTAGCGGGAGGTAAAAACTACAATGAGCAGTTCTTC. This codes for CASSVGLAGGKNYNEQFF. The chain uses TRBV9 and TRBJ2-1; 11 bases align to TRBD2. Germline V gives CDR1 SGDLS, CDR2 YYNGEE. The CDR3 contains 18 residues. The junction had 8 bases not matched to a gene; V was cut back by 0 bases and J by 3 bases.

This chain uses TRBV7-9 with TRBJ1-2; D is perhaps TRBD1 (5 bases). V was cut by 4 bases and J by 4 bases, with 10 bases left in between. The CDR3 contains 13 residues. CDR1 is SEHNR and CDR2 is FQNEAQ in the germline V gene (reference sequence). The CDR3 nucleotides are TGTGCCAGCAGCTCCCCAGGGAGCTATGGCTACACCTTC. It specifies CASSSPGSYGYTF.

As regards this clone: Other DNA sequences within the sample encode an identical CDR3. This sequence joins TRBV9 and TRBJ2-2; D could derive from TRBD1 or TRBD2 (6 bases each). The CDR3 spans 12 residues. Germline CDR1 and CDR2: SGDLS and YYNGEE. The V end was cut by 8 bases, the J end by 5 bases, with 10 bases between. The chain's CDR3 is CASGGGTGELFF. CDR3 bases: TGTGCCAGTGGAGGGGGGACCGGGGAGCTGTTTTTT.

The chain recombines TRBV7-9 with TRBJ2-3; D is undetermined. This CDR3 spans 14 amino acids. With 5 bases removed from V and 1 base from J, the gap between germline ends came to 10 bases. CDR1 SEHNR and CDR2 FQNEAQ come from the germline V gene (reference sequence). CDR3 DNA sequence: TGTGCCAGCAGCCCAACGTTGGGCACAGATACGCAGTATTTT. This sequence encodes CASSPTLGTDTQYF.

In nucleotides, the CDR3 is TGCGCCAGCAGCTTGGCGTCGGACAGCCTAGTCTCCTACGAGCAGTACTTC. It translates to CASSLASDSLVSYEQYF. The chain employs TRBV5-1 and TRBJ2-7, with D possibly matching TRBD1 (6 bases). The CDR3 is 17 residues long. Germline values: CDR1 SGHRS, CDR2 YFSETQ. V shed 0 bases and J shed 0 bases, with 16 bases lying between them.

The chain joins TRBV27 to TRBJ2-3; 9 positions match TRBD2. Trimming took 2 bases from V and 4 from J; bases not matched to a gene: 13. Germline V gene data show CDR1 as MNHEY and CDR2 as SMNVEV (reference sequence). This CDR3 has 18 amino acids. CDR3 region: CASSLDLAGPKGADTQYF. The DNA of the CDR3 is TGTGCCAGCAGTTTAGATCTAGCGGGGCCAAAAGGGGCAGATACGCAGTATTTT.

The chain joins TRBV2 to TRBJ2-2; maybe TRBD2 (6 bases). Germline CDR1 reads SNHLY; CDR2 reads FYNNEI. V was pared by 7 bases and J by 1 base, with 16 bases between. The CDR3 consists of 16 residues. The chain's CDR3 is CASTPPEGRNTGELFF. CDR3 coding DNA: TGTGCCAGCACCCCCCCGGAGGGTCGGAACACCGGGGAGCTGTTTTTT.

This chain links TRBV12-2 with TRBJ1-1; no check of the table's D call, TRBD1, against the DNA was made. TRBV12-2 is annotated as a pseudogene. This CDR3 comprises 17 residues. The CDR3: CASRLAPEGTANTEAFF. The DNA of the CDR3 is TGTGCAAGTCGCTTAGCTCCAGAGGGGACAGCGAACACTGAAGCTTTCTTT.

Of note for this clone: Other DNA sequences in the same sample also yield this CDR3. This chain joins TRBV9 and TRBJ2-7; 9 bases are shared with TRBD2. V was pared by 10 bases and J by 3 bases, with 8 bases of the junction left unmatched. Germline V gives CDR1 SGDLS, CDR2 YYNGEE. The CDR3 runs to 13 residues. The CDR3 nucleotides are TGTGCCTCTTCGGCGGGAGGGAGCTACGAGCAGTACTTC. Encoded protein: CASSAGGSYEQYF.

The chain uses TRBV9 and TRBJ2-2, with a possible D match to TRBD2 (6 bases). This CDR3 spans 16 amino acids. Germline CDR1 and CDR2: SGDLS and YYNGEE. V was shortened by 0 bases and J by 0 bases, with 9 bases between the two germline ends. The CDR3 nucleotides are TGTGCCAGCAGCGTAGAAGCGGGCACGAACACCGGGGAGCTGTTTTTT. It yields the protein CASSVEAGTNTGELFF.